Sequencing of this T cell receptor (beta chain) was carried out in a study of cytotoxic CD8 clonotypes in ibrutinib-treated CLL. Generated by immunoSEQ multiplex PCR, the TCRdb table keeps only in-frame clones and is missing some. The data show around 310,000 clones, with roughly 79% seen just once and over 5.5% held by the top ten. The germline CDR1 and CDR2 sequences are SGHKS and YYEKEE (reference sequence). The CDR3 length is 14 residues. V gave up 3 bases and J gave up 5 bases, with 14 bases separating them. The input for sequencing was PBMCs, taken before ibrutinib treatment. The chain combines TRBV5-5 with TRBJ2-5; D not resolved. This clonotype was sampled from a human donor with chronic lymphocytic leukemia. This CDR3 is CASSSELNRETQYF. CDR3 bases: TGTGCCAGCAGCTCGGAACTTAATAGGGAGACCCAGTACTTC.